The 14 T cell receptor beta chains given below trace back to one sample, sequenced in a study of siplizumab effects on memory and regulatory T cells. The table came from immunoSEQ multiplex PCR; TCRdb's copy has only in-frame clones and leaves some out. This sample has about 100,000 clones, with 80% to 95% found just once. The sample was CD4+ T cells sorted from blood. The receptor source for this set is a human donor in good health. Some clones in this sample may be carry-over from other donors' samples.

The V gene is TRBV7-3, the J gene TRBJ2-7; 7 bases match TRBD2. This CDR3 spans 17 amino acids. V lost 7 bases to trimming and J lost 6 bases; unmatched junction nucleotides: 21. Looked up from germline, CDR1 is SGHTA and CDR2 is FQGTGA. The CDR3 nucleotides are TGTGCCAGCAACCTGGAGCTTGGCGCTAGCGGACCGAGCGAGCAGTACTTC. It encodes CASNLELGASGPSEQYF. Full variable domain (missing parts from reference TRBV7-3 and TRBJ2-7): GAGVSQTPSNKVTEKGKYVELRCDPISGHTALYWYRQSLGQGPEFLIYFQGTGAADDSGLPNDRFFAVRPEGSVSTLKIQRTERGDSAVYLCASNLELGASGPSEQYFGPGTRLTVT.

This clone was counted a few times. The chain combines TRBV5-4 with TRBJ2-3, with TRBD1 matching over 7 bases. Trimming took 3 bases from V and 2 from J; bases not matched to a gene: 6. CDR1 SGHNT and CDR2 YYREEE come from the germline V gene (reference sequence). The CDR3 totals 15 residues. Here the CDR3 reads CASSSGQDVTDTQYF. The CDR3 bases are TGTGCCAGCAGCTCCGGACAGGATGTCACAGATACGCAGTATTTT.

This clone was seen a handful of times. V gene TRBV5-6 combines with J gene TRBJ1-5; 9 bases match TRBD1. The ends lost 5 bases at V and 0 bases at J; junction bases unmatched: 3. From germline, CDR1 is SGHDT and CDR2 YYEEEE. The CDR3 runs 15 residues. DNA of the CDR3: TGTGCCAGCAGTTCGGGACAGGGTAGCAATCAGCCCCAGCATTTT. Translated, it gives CASSSGQGSNQPQHF. Filled out from reference TRBV5-6 and TRBJ1-5, the complete variable domain reads DAGVTQSPTHLIKTRGQQVTLRCSPKSGHDTVSWYQQALGQGPQFIFQYYEEEERQRGNFPDRFSGHQFPNYSSELNVNALLLGDSALYLCASSSGQGSNQPQHFGDGTRLSIL.

This clone occurred a few times. The rearrangement uses TRBV19 and TRBJ1-1, with 9 bases fitting TRBD1. Unmatched junction bases numbered 10, after V lost 9 bases and J lost 5 bases. Germline V gene sequence: CDR1 LNHDA, CDR2 SQIVND (reference sequence). The CDR3 totals 14 residues. The CDR3 sequence: CASNGQGRRTEAFF. DNA of the CDR3: TGTGCCAGCAACGGACAGGGGCGACGAACTGAAGCTTTCTTT.

This rearrangement joins TRBV30 to TRBJ1-2; D is undetermined. The CDR3 totals 12 residues. V was cut by 3 bases and J by 3 bases, with 8 bases left in between. CDR1 and CDR2 (germline): GTSNPN, SVGIG (reference sequence). The DNA for the CDR3 is TGTGCCTGGAGATCGCATGACTATGGCTACACCTTC. Its protein is CAWRSHDYGYTF.

The genes are TRBV7-9 and TRBJ2-3, with D perhaps TRBD1 or TRBD2 (5 bases each). The CDR3 contains 14 residues. Germline CDR1 and CDR2: SEHNR and FQNEAQ (reference sequence). Trimming took off 5 bases at V and 3 bases at J, with 12 bases between the two ends. CDR3 nucleotide sequence: TGTGCCAGCAGCGGGGGTATATGGACAGATACGCAGTATTTT. As protein: CASSGGIWTDTQYF.

V is TRBV29-1 and J is TRBJ2-1; weak D call: TRBD2 (5 bases). Trimming cost V 7 bases and J 0 bases, with 10 bases left between them. The germline gives CDR1 SQVTM, CDR2 ANQGSEA. The CDR3 consists of 13 residues. The CDR3 region has the DNA TGCAGCGCGCGGGTCGACTCCTACAATGAGCAGTTCTTC. Translation gives CSARVDSYNEQFF.

This chain connects TRBV14 to TRBJ1-1; D might be TRBD1 (5 bases). Germline V gene data show CDR1 as SGHDN and CDR2 as FVKESK. The length of the CDR3 is 13 residues. V lost 0 bases and J lost 4, with 6 bases in between. CDR3 residues: CASSQEGATEAFF. The DNA of the CDR3 is TGTGCCAGCAGCCAAGAAGGGGCCACTGAAGCTTTCTTT.

This clone is a singleton in its sample. The chain couples TRBV7-8 to TRBJ2-1, with 10 positions matching TRBD1. The CDR3 is 14 amino acids. With V trimmed by 6 bases and J by 7 bases, 6 bases remained unmatched. CDR1 and CDR2 from the germline V gene are SGHVS and FQNEAQ. The CDR3 bases are TGTGCCAGCAGGTGGACAGGGGGGAAGAATGAGCAGTTCTTC. Translating gives CASRWTGGKNEQFF.

The gene calls are TRBV6-1 and TRBJ2-7; possibly TRBD1 for D (7 bases). The V gene's germline CDR1 is MNHNS and CDR2 SASEGT. The V and J ends lost 4 bases and 3 bases respectively, with 16 bases between them. This CDR3 is built from 15 residues. CDR3 region: CASSGLAGGNYEQYF. The CDR3 DNA follows: TGTGCCAGCAGTGGTCTGGCAGGGGGGAACTACGAGCAGTACTTC.

A word on this clone: The junction shows a germline mismatch at one end, possibly a read error. The V call is TRBV25-1, the J call TRBJ2-2; D remains unclear. The CDR3 consists of 14 residues. CDR1 is MGHDK and CDR2 is SYGVNS in the germline V gene. CDR3 loop: CASSEYVNAGELFF. CDR3 sequence (DNA): TGTGCCAGCAGTGAATACGTGAACGCCGGGGAGCTGTTTTTT.

Written as DNA, the CDR3 is TGTGCCAGCAGCTTAGGGGCCGCCGGCGGGATGAACACTGAAGCTTTCTTT. As protein: CASSLGAAGGMNTEAFF. The chain links TRBV11-1 to TRBJ1-1; D is uncertain. This CDR3 spans 17 amino acids. V was cut by 1 base and J by 0 bases, with 15 bases left in between. CDR1 is SGHAT and CDR2 is FQDESV in the germline V gene (reference sequence).

The chain carries TRBV21-1 and TRBJ1-2. TRBV21-1 is classified as a pseudogene. This CDR3 has 13 residues. CDR3 in amino acids: CASSKEAQRFHTF. The CDR3 nucleotides are TGTGCCAGCAGCAAAGAGGCCCAGCGGTTTCACACCTTC.

In its sample, this clone was seen once. The chain links TRBV5-1 to TRBJ2-5; 7 positions agree with TRBD1. This CDR3 is built from 16 residues. The germline V gene encodes CDR1 SGHRS and CDR2 YFSETQ. The V gene end was trimmed by 4 bases and the J gene end by 5 bases; junction bases not matched to a gene: 14. CDR3 nucleotide sequence: TGCGCCAGCAGCCCGACAAAGACAGGGTTCCTTGAGACCCAGTACTTC. This gives the protein CASSPTKTGFLETQYF.